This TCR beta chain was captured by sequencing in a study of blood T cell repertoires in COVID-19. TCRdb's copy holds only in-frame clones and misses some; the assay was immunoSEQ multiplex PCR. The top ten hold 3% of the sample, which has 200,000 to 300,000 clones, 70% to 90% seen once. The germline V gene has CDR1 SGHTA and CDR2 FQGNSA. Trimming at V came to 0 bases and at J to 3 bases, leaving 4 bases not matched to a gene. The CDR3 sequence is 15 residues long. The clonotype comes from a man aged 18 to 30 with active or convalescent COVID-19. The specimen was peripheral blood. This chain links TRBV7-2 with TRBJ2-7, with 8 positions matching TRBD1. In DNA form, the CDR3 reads TGTGCCAGCAGCTTAGCTCCGGACAGGGACTACGAGCAGTACTTC. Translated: CASSLAPDRDYEQYF.